Presented here are 2 T cell receptor beta chains from one specimen sequenced in a study of T cells in localized non-small cell lung cancer (dated by TCRdb to the early 2020s). To prepare the library, the immunoSEQ multiplex PCR assay was applied. Here the immuneACCESS table is served through TCRdb, limited to in-frame sequences with V and J called. Missing clones are a known gap in these copies; in checked studies unresolved V genes cover under half, and the rest lacks a known reason. For this sample there are roughly 4,200 clones; more than 35% appear just once. Jointly, the top ten make up 5% to 6.5% of the sample. This material consisted of lung tumor tissue, taken before any cancer treatment. Every receptor here comes from a woman aged 35 to 69 with stage I lung adenocarcinoma.

This clone is categorized as large. V gene TRBV14 combines with J gene TRBJ2-5; D ambiguous. The germline V gene has CDR1 SGHDN and CDR2 FVKESK. Between the trimmed V and J ends, which lost 4 bases and 2 bases, there was a span of 8 bases. This CDR3 is 13 amino acids long. CDR3 DNA sequence: TGTGCCAGCAGCCTAGCACCTCAAGAGACCCAGTACTTC. The encoded protein is CASSLAPQETQYF.

This clone has a handful of counts. The chain employs TRBV11-3 and TRBJ2-5; tentative D call: TRBD2 (6 bases). The germline V gene has CDR1 SGHNT and CDR2 YENEEA. V was pared by 3 bases and J by 5 bases, with 16 bases between. The CDR3 runs 15 residues. The CDR3 DNA sequence: TGTGCCAGCAGCTTGGATCTGGGACTGAGCGAGACCCAGTACTTC. It translates to CASSLDLGLSETQYF. The full variable domain, in which reference TRBV11-3 and TRBJ2-5 provide the parts outside the CDR3, is EAGVVQSPRYKIIEKKQPVAFWCNPISGHNTLYWYLQNLGQGPELLIRYENEEAVDDSQLPKDRFSAERLKGVDSTLKIQPAELGDSAVYLCASSLDLGLSETQYFGPGTRLLVL.